This T cell receptor (beta chain) derives from a study of T cell responses to AZD1222 COVID-19 vaccine. Study-wide context: Some second doses came at about 4 weeks and others at about 12 weeks; these were pooled. Study-level results: Along spike, vaccine-associated CD4 TCRs were found throughout, with dominance at 160-218 and 743-854. Most donors were white British and more were female, and clonal diversity was possibly underestimated. Close to half of spike-specific TCRs reportedly recognize unmutated variant regions.

Concerning this clone: Its antigen remains unidentified.

Assay used: immunoSEQ multiplex PCR; TCRdb lists only in-frame clones, some missing. The table shows 95,000 to 110,000 clones, with around 90% occurring only once. V was cut by 4 bases and J by 2 bases, with 10 bases left in between. In germline, CDR1 is SGHRS, CDR2 YFSETQ. The CDR3 loop spans 14 amino acids. This sequence was found in an adult in good health. This sequence joins TRBV5-1 and TRBJ1-3; D gene ambiguous. Sequences were derived from peripheral blood, sampled on day 0 of AZD1222 vaccination. The CDR3 DNA follows: TGCGCCAGCAGCGTCAGGACTCCTGGAAACACCATATATTTT. Translated: CASSVRTPGNTIYF.